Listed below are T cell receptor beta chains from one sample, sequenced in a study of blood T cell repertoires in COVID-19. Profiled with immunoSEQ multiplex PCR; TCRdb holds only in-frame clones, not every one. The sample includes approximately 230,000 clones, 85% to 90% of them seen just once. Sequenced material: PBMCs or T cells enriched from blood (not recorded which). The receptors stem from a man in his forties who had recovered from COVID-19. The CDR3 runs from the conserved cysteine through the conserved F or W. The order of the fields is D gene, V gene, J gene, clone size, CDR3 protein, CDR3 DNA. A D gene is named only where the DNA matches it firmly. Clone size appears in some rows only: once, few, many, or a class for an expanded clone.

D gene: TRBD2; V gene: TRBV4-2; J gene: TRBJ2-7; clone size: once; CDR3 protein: CASSPLTSGQTYEQYF; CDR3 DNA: TGTGCCAGCAGCCCCCTGACTAGCGGGCAAACCTACGAGCAGTACTTC
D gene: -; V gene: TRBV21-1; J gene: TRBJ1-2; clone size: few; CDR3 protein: CASSFILRGLYGYTF; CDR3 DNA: TGTGCCAGCAGCTTCATTCTACGTGGGCTATATGGCTACACCTTC
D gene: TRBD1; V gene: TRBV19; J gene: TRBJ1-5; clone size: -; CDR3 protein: CASTLGGQGPGQPQHF; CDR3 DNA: TGTGCCAGTACCCTAGGCGGACAGGGACCGGGACAGCCCCAGCATTTT
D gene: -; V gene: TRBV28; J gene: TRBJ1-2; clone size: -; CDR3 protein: CASSSAAPYGYTF; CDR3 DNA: TGTGCCAGCAGTTCAGCGGCACCCTATGGCTACACCTTC
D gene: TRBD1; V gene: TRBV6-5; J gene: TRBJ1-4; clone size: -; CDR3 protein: CASSQDRGREKLFF; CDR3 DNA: TGTGCCAGCAGCCAGGACAGGGGGCGTGAAAAACTGTTTTTT
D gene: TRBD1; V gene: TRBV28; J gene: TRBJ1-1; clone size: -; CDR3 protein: CASSLGGQGLTEAFF; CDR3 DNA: TGTGCCAGCAGCCTAGGGGGACAGGGGTTGACTGAAGCTTTCTTT
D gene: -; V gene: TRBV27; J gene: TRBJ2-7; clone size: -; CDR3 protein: CASALGRHYEQYF; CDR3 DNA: TGTGCCAGCGCGCTGGGCAGGCACTACGAGCAGTACTTC
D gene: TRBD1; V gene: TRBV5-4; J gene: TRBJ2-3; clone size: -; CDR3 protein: CASSFAGGITDTQYF; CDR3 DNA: TGTGCCAGCAGCTTCGCAGGGGGCATAACAGATACGCAGTATTTT
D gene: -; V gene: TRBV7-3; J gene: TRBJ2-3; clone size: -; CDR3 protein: CASSPRTSTDTATDTQYF; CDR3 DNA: TGTGCCAGCAGCCCGAGGACTTCCACAGATACGGCCACAGATACGCAGTATTTT
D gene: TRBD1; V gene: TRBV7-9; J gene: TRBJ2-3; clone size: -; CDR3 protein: CASSLEKLGQGRTDTQYF; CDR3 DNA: TGTGCCAGCAGCTTAGAAAAATTGGGACAGGGTAGGACAGATACGCAGTATTTT
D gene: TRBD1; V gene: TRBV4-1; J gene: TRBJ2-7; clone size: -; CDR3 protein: CASSRDPGTGSYQQYF; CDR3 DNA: TGCGCCAGCAGCCGAGACCCCGGGACAGGGAGTTATCAGCAGTACTTC
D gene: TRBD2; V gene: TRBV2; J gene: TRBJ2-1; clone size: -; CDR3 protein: CASKAGESEQFF; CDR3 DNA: TGTGCCAGCAAAGCGGGAGAAAGTGAGCAGTTCTTC
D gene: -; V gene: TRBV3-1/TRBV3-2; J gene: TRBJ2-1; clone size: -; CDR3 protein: CASSSGEGLGNEQFF; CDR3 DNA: TGTGCCAGCAGCTCAGGGGAGGGGTTAGGCAATGAGCAGTTCTTC
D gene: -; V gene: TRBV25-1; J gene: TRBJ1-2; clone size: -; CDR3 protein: CASSEWGDGYTF; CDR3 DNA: TGTGCCAGCAGTGAGTGGGGGGATGGCTACACCTTC
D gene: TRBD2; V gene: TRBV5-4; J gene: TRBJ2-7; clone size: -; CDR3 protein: CASSLGIAGIVEQYF; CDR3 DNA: TGTGCCAGCAGCTTGGGTATAGCGGGGATTGTCGAGCAGTACTTC
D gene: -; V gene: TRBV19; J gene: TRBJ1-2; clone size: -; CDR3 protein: CASRLDGNYGYTF; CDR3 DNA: TGTGCCAGTAGGCTCGACGGGAACTATGGCTACACCTTC
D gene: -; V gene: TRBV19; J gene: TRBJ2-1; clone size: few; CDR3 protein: CASSGGSYNEQFF; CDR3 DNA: TGTGCCAGTAGCGGGGGCTCCTACAATGAGCAGTTCTTC
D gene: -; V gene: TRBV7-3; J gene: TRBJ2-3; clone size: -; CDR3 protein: CASSLAQGDWESTDTQYF; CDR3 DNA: TGTGCCAGCAGCTTAGCCCAAGGGGACTGGGAGAGCACAGATACGCAGTATTTT
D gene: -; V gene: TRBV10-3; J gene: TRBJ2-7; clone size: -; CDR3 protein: CAIRGAGPSYEQYF; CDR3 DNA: TGTGCCATCAGGGGGGCGGGTCCCTCCTACGAGCAGTACTTC
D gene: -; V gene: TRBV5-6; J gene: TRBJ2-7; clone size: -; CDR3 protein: CASSGTGTSYEQYF; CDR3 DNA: TGTGCCAGCAGCGGCACCGGGACTTCCTACGAGCAGTACTTC
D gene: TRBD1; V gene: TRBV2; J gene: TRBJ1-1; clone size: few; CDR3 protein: CASRGQMNTEAFF; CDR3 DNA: TGTGCCAGCAGGGGACAGATGAACACTGAAGCTTTCTTT
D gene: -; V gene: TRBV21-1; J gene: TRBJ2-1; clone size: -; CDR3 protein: CASGRRGGPHNEQFF; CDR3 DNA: TGTGCCAGCGGCCGGAGGGGGGGCCCCCACAATGAGCAGTTCTTC
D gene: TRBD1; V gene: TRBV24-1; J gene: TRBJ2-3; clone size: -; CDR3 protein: CATSDRGRQGAADTQYF; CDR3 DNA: TGTGCCACCAGTGATCGGGGGAGACAGGGGGCCGCAGATACGCAGTATTTT
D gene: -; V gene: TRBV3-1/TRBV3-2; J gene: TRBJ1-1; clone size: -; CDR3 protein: CASSLGSPGTEAFF; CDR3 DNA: TGTGCCAGCAGCCTCGGGAGTCCGGGCACTGAAGCTTTCTTT
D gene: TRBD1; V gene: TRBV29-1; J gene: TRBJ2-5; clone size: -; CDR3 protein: CSVLRQGYQETQYF; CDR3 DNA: TGCAGCGTTCTCAGACAGGGGTACCAAGAGACCCAGTACTTC
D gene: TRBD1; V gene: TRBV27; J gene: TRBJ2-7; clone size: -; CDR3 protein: CASSRWDRVPYEQYF; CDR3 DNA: TGTGCCAGCAGTCGGTGGGACAGGGTACCCTACGAGCAGTACTTC
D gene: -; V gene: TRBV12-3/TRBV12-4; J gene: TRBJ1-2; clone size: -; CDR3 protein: CASSFASYGYTF; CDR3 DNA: TGTGCCAGCAGTTTTGCGTCCTATGGCTACACCTTC
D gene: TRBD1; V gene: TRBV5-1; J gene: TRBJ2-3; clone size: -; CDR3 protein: CASSEYDRVDTQYF; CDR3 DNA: TGCGCCAGCAGCGAGTACGACAGGGTCGATACGCAGTATTTT
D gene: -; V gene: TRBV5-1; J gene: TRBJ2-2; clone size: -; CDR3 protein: CASSPNPANTGELFF; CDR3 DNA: TGCGCCAGCAGCCCCAACCCGGCGAACACCGGGGAGCTGTTTTTT
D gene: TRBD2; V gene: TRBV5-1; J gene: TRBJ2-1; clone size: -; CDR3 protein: CASSFSGYNEQFF; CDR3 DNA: TGCGCCAGCAGCTTTAGCGGGTACAATGAGCAGTTCTTC
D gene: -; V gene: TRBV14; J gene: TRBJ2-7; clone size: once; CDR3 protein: CASSPAAYEQYF; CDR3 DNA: TGTGCCAGCAGCCCGGCGGCCTACGAGCAGTACTTC
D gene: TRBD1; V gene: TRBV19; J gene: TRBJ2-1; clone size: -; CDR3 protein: CASSARQGAGEQFF; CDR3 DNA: TGTGCCAGTAGTGCCCGACAGGGGGCAGGTGAGCAGTTCTTC
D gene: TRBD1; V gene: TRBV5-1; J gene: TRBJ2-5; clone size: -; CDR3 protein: CASSLGQGAPETQYF; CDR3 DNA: TGCGCCAGCAGCTTAGGACAGGGGGCTCCAGAGACCCAGTACTTC
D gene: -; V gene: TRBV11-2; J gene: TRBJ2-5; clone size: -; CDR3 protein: CASSLAMAGETQYF; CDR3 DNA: TGTGCCAGCAGCTTAGCTATGGCGGGGGAGACCCAGTACTTC
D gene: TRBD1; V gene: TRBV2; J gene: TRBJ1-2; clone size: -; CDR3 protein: CASSDGQGYYGYTF; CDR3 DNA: TGTGCCAGCAGCGACGGACAGGGCTACTATGGCTACACCTTC
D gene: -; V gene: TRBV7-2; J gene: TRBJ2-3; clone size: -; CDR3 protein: CASKTGSGPDTQYF; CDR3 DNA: TGTGCCAGCAAAACCGGGAGCGGGCCAGATACGCAGTATTTT
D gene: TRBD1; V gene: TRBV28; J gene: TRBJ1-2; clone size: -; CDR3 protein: CASSGQGGAGYTF; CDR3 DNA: TGTGCCAGCAGTGGACAGGGCGGCGCTGGCTACACCTTC
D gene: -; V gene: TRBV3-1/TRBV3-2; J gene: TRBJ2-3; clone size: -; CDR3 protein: CATGTSGTDTQYF; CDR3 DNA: TGTGCCACCGGGACTTCAGGCACAGATACGCAGTATTTT